The 9 T cell receptor beta chains presented below share a single source sample, sequenced in a study of blood T cell repertoires in COVID-19. Libraries were prepared by immunoSEQ multiplex PCR; TCRdb keeps only in-frame clonotypes and omits some of them. The repertoire consists of approximately 150,000 clones, with about 85% occurring once and the leading ten covering roughly 2.5%. Sequenced: peripheral blood. The receptors stem from a human donor with acute or convalescent COVID-19. The donor label of this sample is uncertain.

The rearrangement joins TRBV5-5 to TRBJ1-5; possibly TRBD1 for D (6 bases). Germline V lookup: CDR1 SGHKS, CDR2 YYEKEE (reference sequence). V lost 6 bases to trimming and J lost 7 bases, with 20 bases between them. The CDR3 runs to 15 residues. The CDR3, as DNA: TGTGCCAGCACCCATTGGGGTGGGCAGGGGCAGCCCCAGCATTTT. This translates into CASTHWGGQGQPQHF.

The chain couples TRBV9 to TRBJ1-5; possibly TRBD1 for D (5 bases). The CDR3 is 15 residues long. Germline V lookup: CDR1 SGDLS, CDR2 YYNGEE. The V and J ends lost 0 bases and 9 bases respectively, with 16 bases between them. The CDR3 DNA sequence: TGTGCCAGCAGCGTAGGAGGGGAGGAGGGTTGGCCCCAGCATTTT. Its protein product is CASSVGGEEGWPQHF.

This clone was observed once. The chain combines TRBV2 with TRBJ2-5; 14 nucleotides line up with TRBD2. CDR1 is SNHLY, CDR2 FYNNEI, per germline. This CDR3 contains 16 residues. Trimming cost V 4 bases and J 4 bases; bases outside gene matches: 5. CDR3 coding DNA: TGTGCCAGCAGTGCCTTGACTAGCGGGGGGGGAGAGACCCAGTACTTC. It yields the protein CASSALTSGGGETQYF. Combining the CDR3 with reference TRBV2 and TRBJ2-5 gives the whole variable domain EPEVTQTPSHQVTQMGQEVILRCVPISNHLYFYWYRQILGQKVEFLVSFYNNEISEKSEIFDDQFSVERPDGSNFTLKIRSTKLEDSAMYFCASSALTSGGGETQYFGPGTRLLVL.

This clone was seen just once. V usage is TRBV2 and J usage is TRBJ2-1, with TRBD2 matching 12 bases. Germline V gene lookup returns CDR1 SNHLY and CDR2 FYNNEI. V trimming: 3 bases; J trimming: 9 bases; junction bases outside the gene matches: 9. The CDR3 covers 16 residues. The CDR3: CASSDPLAGGPGEQFF. CDR3 in DNA: TGTGCCAGCAGTGACCCGCTAGCGGGGGGGCCGGGTGAGCAGTTCTTC. Full variable domain (remainder filled in from reference TRBV2 and TRBJ2-1): EPEVTQTPSHQVTQMGQEVILRCVPISNHLYFYWYRQILGQKVEFLVSFYNNEISEKSEIFDDQFSVERPDGSNFTLKIRSTKLEDSAMYFCASSDPLAGGPGEQFFGPGTRLTVL.

The chain uses TRBV29-1 and TRBJ1-4; D not certain. The V gene's germline CDR1 is SQVTM and CDR2 ANQGSEA. This CDR3 region has 14 residues. CDR3 residues: CRDGRVVKGEKLFF. The CDR3 coding sequence is TGCAGGGATGGGAGGGTGGTCAAGGGTGAAAAACTGTTTTTT.

This chain connects TRBV11-3 to TRBJ2-2; D perhaps matches TRBD1 (6 bases). The CDR3 consists of 17 residues. Germline V gene lookup returns CDR1 SGHNT and CDR2 YENEEA. Trimming left V 5 bases short and J 5 bases short, with 21 bases between. CDR3 in amino acids: CASSPNLGTRGTGELFF. The CDR3 region has the DNA TGTGCCAGCAGCCCGAACCTGGGGACACGAGGGACCGGGGAGCTGTTTTTT.

This clone was recorded once. This chain uses TRBV7-9 with TRBJ2-1; 7 positions match TRBD2. The germline CDR1 and CDR2 sequences are SEHNR and FQNEAQ (reference sequence). CDR3 size: 16 residues. V lost 4 bases to trimming and J lost 1 base; unmatched junction nucleotides: 7. The CDR3 DNA follows: TGTGCCAGCAGCTCCCTGGGTAGCGGGTCCTACAATGAGCAGTTCTTC. It yields the protein CASSSLGSGSYNEQFF.

The CDR3 is CASSLGTARTDTQYF. In DNA, the CDR3 is TGTGCCAGCTCACTAGGGACAGCCCGCACAGATACGCAGTATTTT. The rearrangement links TRBV18 to TRBJ2-3; 7 bases fit TRBD1. CDR1 is KGHSH and CDR2 is LQKENI in the germline V gene. The junction had 5 bases not matched to a gene; V was cut back by 4 bases and J by 1 base. The CDR3 length is 15 residues. The variable domain in full, with the rest retrieved from reference TRBV18 and TRBJ2-3, is NAGVMQNPRHLVRRRGQEARLRCSPMKGHSHVYWYRQLPEEGLKFMVYLQKENIIDESGMPKERFSAEFPKEGPSILRIQQVVRGDSAAYFCASSLGTARTDTQYFGPGTRLTVL.

This chain uses TRBV28 with TRBJ1-3; possible D gene TRBD1, 5 bases. The CDR3 consists of 17 residues. V was shortened by 5 bases and J by 4 bases, with 21 bases between the two germline ends. CDR1 and CDR2 (germline): MDHEN, SYDVKM. CDR3 loop: CASSLDSRAGSGNTIYF. The CDR3 region has the DNA TGTGCCAGCAGTCTTGACTCCAGGGCAGGATCGGGAAACACCATATATTTT.